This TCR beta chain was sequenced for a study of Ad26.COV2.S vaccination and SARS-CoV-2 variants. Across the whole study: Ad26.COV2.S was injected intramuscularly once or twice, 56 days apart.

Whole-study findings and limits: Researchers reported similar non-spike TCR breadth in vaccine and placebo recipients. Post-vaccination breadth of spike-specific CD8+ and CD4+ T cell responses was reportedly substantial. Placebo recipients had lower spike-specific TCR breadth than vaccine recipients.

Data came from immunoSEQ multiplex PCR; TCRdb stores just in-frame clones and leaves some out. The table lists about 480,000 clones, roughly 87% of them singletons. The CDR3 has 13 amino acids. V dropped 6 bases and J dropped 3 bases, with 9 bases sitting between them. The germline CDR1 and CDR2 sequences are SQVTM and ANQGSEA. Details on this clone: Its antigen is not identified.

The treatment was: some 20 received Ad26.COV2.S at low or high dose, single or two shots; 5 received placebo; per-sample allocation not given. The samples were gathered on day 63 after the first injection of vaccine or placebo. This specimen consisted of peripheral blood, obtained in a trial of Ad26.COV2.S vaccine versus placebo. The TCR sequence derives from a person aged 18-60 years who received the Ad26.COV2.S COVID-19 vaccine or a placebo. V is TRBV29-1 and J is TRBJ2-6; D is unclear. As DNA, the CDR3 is TGCAGCGTCCCGACGGGTGGGGCCAACGTCCTGACTTTC. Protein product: CSVPTGGANVLTF.